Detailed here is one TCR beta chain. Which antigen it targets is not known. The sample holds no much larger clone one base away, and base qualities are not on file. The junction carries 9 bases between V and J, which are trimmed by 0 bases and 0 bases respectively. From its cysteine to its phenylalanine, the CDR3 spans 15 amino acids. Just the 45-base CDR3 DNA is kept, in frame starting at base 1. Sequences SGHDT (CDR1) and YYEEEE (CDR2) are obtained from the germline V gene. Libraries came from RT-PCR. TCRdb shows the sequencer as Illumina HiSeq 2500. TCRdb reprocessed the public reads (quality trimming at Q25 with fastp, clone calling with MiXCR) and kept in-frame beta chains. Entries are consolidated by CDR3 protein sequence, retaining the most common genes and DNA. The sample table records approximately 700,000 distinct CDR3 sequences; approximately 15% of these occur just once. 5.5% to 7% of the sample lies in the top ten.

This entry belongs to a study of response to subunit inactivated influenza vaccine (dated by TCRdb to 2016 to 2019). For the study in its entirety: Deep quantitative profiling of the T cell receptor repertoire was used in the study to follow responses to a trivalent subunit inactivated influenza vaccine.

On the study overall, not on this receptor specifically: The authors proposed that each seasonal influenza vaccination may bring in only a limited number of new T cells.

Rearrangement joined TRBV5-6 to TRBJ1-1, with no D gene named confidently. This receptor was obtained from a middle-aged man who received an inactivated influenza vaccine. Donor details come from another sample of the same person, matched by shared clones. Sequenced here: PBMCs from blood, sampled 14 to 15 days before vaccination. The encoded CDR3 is CASSLAPTVNTEAFF. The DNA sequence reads TGTGCCAGCAGCTTGGCCCCGACGGTGAACACTGAAGCTTTCTTT. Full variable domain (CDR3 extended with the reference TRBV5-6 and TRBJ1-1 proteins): DAGVTQSPTHLIKTRGQQVTLRCSPKSGHDTVSWYQQALGQGPQFIFQYYEEEERQRGNFPDRFSGHQFPNYSSELNVNALLLGDSALYLCASSLAPTVNTEAFFGQGTRLTVV.